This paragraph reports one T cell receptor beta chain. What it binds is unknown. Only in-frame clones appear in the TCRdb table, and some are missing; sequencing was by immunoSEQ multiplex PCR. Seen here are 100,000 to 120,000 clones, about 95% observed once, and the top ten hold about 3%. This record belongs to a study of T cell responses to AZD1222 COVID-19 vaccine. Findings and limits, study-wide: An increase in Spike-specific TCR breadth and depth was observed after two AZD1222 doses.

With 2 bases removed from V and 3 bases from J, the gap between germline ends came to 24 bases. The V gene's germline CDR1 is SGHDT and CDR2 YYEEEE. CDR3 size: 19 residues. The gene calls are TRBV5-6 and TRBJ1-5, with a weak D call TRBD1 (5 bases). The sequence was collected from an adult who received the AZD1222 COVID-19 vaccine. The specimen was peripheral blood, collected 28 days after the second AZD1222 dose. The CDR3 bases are TGTGCCAGCAGCTTTACTTCCGGATCCGGCCAGGGCGTCAATCAGCCCCAGCATTTT. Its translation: CASSFTSGSGQGVNQPQHF.